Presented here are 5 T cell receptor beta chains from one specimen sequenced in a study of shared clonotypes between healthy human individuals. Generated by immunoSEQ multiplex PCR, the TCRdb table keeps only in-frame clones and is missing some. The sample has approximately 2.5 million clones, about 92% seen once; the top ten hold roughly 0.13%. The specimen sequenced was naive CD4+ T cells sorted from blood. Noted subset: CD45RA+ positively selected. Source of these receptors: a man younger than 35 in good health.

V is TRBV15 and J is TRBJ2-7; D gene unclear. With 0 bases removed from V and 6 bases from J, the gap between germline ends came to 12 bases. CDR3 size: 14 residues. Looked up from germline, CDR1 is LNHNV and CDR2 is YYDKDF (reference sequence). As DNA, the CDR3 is TGTGCCACCAGCAGAGAAACACCAGCACTCGAGCAGTACTTC. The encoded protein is CATSRETPALEQYF.

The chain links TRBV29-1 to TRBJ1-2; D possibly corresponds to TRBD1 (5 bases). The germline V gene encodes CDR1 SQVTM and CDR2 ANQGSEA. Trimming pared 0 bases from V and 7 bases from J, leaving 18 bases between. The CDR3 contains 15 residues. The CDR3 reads CSVEDLYTGGSGYTF. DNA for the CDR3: TGCAGCGTTGAAGATCTTTACACGGGGGGTAGTGGCTACACCTTC.

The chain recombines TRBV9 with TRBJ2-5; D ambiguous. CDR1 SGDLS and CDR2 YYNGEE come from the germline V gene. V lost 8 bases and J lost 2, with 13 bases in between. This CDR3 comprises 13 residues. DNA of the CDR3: TGTGCCAGTACCAAGAACAGACAAGAGACCCAGTACTTC. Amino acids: CASTKNRQETQYF.

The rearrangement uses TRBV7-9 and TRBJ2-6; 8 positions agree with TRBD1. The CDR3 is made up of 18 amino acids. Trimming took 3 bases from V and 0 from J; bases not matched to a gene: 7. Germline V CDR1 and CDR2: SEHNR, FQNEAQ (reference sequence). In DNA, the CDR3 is TGTGCCAGCAGCTTGACAGGGGTTTCCAGCTCTGGGGCCAACGTCCTGACTTTC. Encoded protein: CASSLTGVSSSGANVLTF. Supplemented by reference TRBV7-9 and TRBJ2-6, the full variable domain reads DTGVSQNPRHKITKRGQNVTFRCDPISEHNRLYWYRQTLGQGPEFLTYFQNEAQLEKSRLLSDRFSAERPKGSFSTLEIQRTEQGDSAMYLCASSLTGVSSSGANVLTFGAGSRLTVL.

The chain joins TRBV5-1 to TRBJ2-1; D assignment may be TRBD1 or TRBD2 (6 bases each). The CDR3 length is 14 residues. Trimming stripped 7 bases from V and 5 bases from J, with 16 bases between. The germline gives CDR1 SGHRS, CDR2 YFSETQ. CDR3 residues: CASAWGAGDNEQFF. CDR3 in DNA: TGCGCCAGCGCCTGGGGGGCCGGGGACAATGAGCAGTTCTTC.